These 9 T cell receptor beta chains were all obtained from the same sample, sequenced in a study of T cell changes during pregnancy in multiple sclerosis. The data were produced by immunoSEQ multiplex PCR, yet TCRdb's version contains in-frame clones alone and is incomplete. The sample contains 40,000 to 50,000 clones, 85% to 95% of which appear only once. Sequencing was performed on CD8+ T cells from peripheral blood mononuclear cells, taken in the third trimester of pregnancy. All receptors derive from a female donor with multiple sclerosis, enrolled in a pregnancy study.

The V gene is TRBV9, the J gene TRBJ1-1, with 9 bases identical to TRBD1. The CDR3 covers 13 residues. V shed 5 bases, J shed 9 bases, and the junction held 8 bases outside the gene matches. Germline lookup yields CDR1 SGDLS and CDR2 YYNGEE. The CDR3 nucleotides are TGTGCCAGCAGACCCGGGACAGGGCATAAAGCTTTCTTT. Its protein product is CASRPGTGHKAFF.

The chain combines TRBV27 with TRBJ2-5; TRBD2 agrees at 9 bases. The CDR3 extends over 15 amino acids. Unmatched junction bases numbered 4, after V lost 5 bases and J lost 0 bases. Looked up from germline, CDR1 is MNHEY and CDR2 is SMNVEV (reference sequence). For the CDR3, the DNA is TGTGCCAGCAGTCCCCGACTAGCGGACCAAGAGACCCAGTACTTC. Its protein is CASSPRLADQETQYF.

The chain couples TRBV7-2 to TRBJ2-3, with 9 positions matching TRBD2. After removal of 5 bases from V and 6 bases from J, the junction contained 18 bases not matched to a gene. Germline values: CDR1 SGHTA, CDR2 FQGNSA. The CDR3 contains 18 residues. DNA for the CDR3: TGTGCCAGCAGCATCGAGTTACGGGGCGGGGGGGCAAGGGATACGCAGTATTTT. Amino acid sequence: CASSIELRGGGARDTQYF. The full variable domain, its missing parts supplied by reference TRBV7-2 and TRBJ2-3, is GAGVSQSPSNKVTEKGKDVELRCDPISGHTALYWYRQSLGQGLEFLIYFQGNSAPDKSGLPSDRFSAERTGGSVSTLTIQRTQQEDSAVYLCASSIELRGGGARDTQYFGPGTRLTVL.

This chain links TRBV6-1 with TRBJ1-2, with D hard to call. V was clipped by 1 base and J by 6 bases, with 18 bases between them. CDR1 and CDR2 from the germline V gene are MNHNS and SASEGT. The CDR3 totals 16 residues. Here the CDR3 reads CASSEEVRARVNGYTF. CDR3 in DNA: TGTGCCAGCAGTGAAGAAGTGAGGGCACGCGTCAATGGCTACACCTTC.

This clone was seen only a few times. J is TRBJ2-1 and V is TRBV11-3, with 7 nucleotides matching TRBD2. The V gene end was trimmed by 5 bases and the J gene end by 8 bases; junction bases not matched to a gene: 18. This CDR3 has 17 residues. In germline, CDR1 is SGHNT, CDR2 YENEEA. The CDR3: CASSSRVGEESGDEQFF. Here the CDR3 DNA reads TGTGCCAGCAGCAGTCGGGTCGGGGAGGAGAGCGGGGATGAGCAGTTCTTC.

The chain uses TRBV4-1 and TRBJ2-2; D not resolved. CDR1 MGHRA and CDR2 YSYEKL come from the germline V gene. V lost 4 bases, J lost 3 bases, and 3 bases lay in between. CDR3 length equals 12 residues. Written as DNA, the CDR3 is TGCGCCAGCAGCCCCTACACCGGGGAGCTGTTTTTT. It translates to CASSPYTGELFF.

J is TRBJ1-4 and V is TRBV6-6; tentative D call: TRBD1 (6 bases). There are 16 residues in the CDR3. Deletions cut 0 bases from V and 7 bases from J, with 15 bases between. CDR1 is MNHNY, CDR2 SVGAGI, per germline (reference sequence). CDR3 residues: CASSYSISGQPEKLFF. The CDR3 DNA reads as TGTGCCAGCAGTTACTCGATCAGTGGACAGCCTGAAAAACTGTTTTTT.

Only one count was recorded for this clone. V gene TRBV25-1 combines with J gene TRBJ2-5, with a tentative D call TRBD1 (6 bases). V was clipped by 1 base and J by 3 bases, with 12 bases between them. The CDR3 loop spans 15 amino acids. CDR1 MGHDK and CDR2 SYGVNS come from the germline V gene. This CDR3 reads CASSESGQGKETQYF. The DNA for the CDR3 is TGTGCCAGCAGTGAATCCGGGCAGGGGAAAGAGACCCAGTACTTC.

The genes are TRBV29-1 and TRBJ2-1, with 13 nucleotides matching TRBD2. After removal of 6 bases from V and 4 bases from J, the junction contained 6 bases not matched to a gene. Germline V gene data show CDR1 as SQVTM and CDR2 as ANQGSEA. The CDR3 covers 15 residues. DNA of the CDR3: TGCAGCGTAGGACTAGCGGGAGTATCGTACAATGAGCAGTTCTTC. Translating gives CSVGLAGVSYNEQFF.